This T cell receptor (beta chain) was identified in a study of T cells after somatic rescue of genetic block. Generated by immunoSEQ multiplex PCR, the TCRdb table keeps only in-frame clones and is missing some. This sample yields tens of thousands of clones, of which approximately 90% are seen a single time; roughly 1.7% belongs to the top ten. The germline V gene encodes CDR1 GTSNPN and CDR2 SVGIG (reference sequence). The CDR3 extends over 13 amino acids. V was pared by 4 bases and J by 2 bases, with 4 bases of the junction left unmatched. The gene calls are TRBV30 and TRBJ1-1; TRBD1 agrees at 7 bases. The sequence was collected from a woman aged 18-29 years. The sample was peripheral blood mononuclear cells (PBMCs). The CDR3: CAWMGQPNTEAFF. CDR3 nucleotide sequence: TGTGCCTGGATGGGACAGCCAAACACTGAAGCTTTCTTT.